What follows are 18 T cell receptor beta chains derived from one specimen sequenced in a study of Graves' ophthalmopathy and Graves' hyperthyroidism. RNA transcripts were the source from which TCR beta CDR3 regions were amplified. The library came from an HTBI-primed first-round RT-PCR and a second-round multiplex PCR. Each CDR3 protein is one row after TCRdb ran MiXCR on the multiplex PCR reads. The repertoire holds 620,000 or so distinct CDR3 sequences, with 22% as singletons. The specimen sequenced was peripheral blood. The receptors derive from a woman under 30 with stable Graves' hyperthyroidism. Some clones in this sample may be carry-over from other donors' samples.

The chain links TRBV24-1 to TRBJ2-2, with TRBD1 identical over 9 bases. Germline V gene sequence: CDR1 KGHDR, CDR2 SFDVKD. CDR3 length: 16 amino acids. Trimming removed 3 bases from V and 4 bases from J; junction bases left unmatched: 5. CDR3 in DNA: TGTGCCACCAGTGATGACAGGGGGGCGGTCACCGGGGAGCTGTTTTTT. Amino acids: CATSDDRGAVTGELFF.

In this sample, this clonotype turned up a few times. The chain has TRBV27 and TRBJ2-2; 14 nucleotides agree with TRBD2. The CDR3 loop spans 19 amino acids. Germline CDR1 and CDR2: MNHEY and SMNVEV (reference sequence). The V segment lost 5 bases and the J segment 0 bases; nucleotides outside the gene matches: 8. CDR3 bases: TGTGCCAGCAGTCCTATGGGACTAGCGGGGGCCACGAACACCGGGGAGCTGTTTTTT. As protein: CASSPMGLAGATNTGELFF.

This clonotype occurred many times. The chain links TRBV7-9 to TRBJ1-6; 7 bases agree with TRBD1. The length of the CDR3 is 13 residues. Unmatched junction bases numbered 0, after V lost 4 bases and J lost 6 bases. Germline loops: CDR1 SEHNR, CDR2 FQNEAQ (reference sequence). The chain's CDR3 is CASSSGGNSPLHF. CDR3 DNA: TGTGCCAGCAGCTCAGGGGGTAATTCACCCCTCCACTTT.

This clonotype was detected many times. J is TRBJ2-7 and V is TRBV6-5, with D unclear. Germline loops: CDR1 MNHEY, CDR2 SVGAGI. This CDR3 spans 15 amino acids. The germline V and J ends were trimmed by 4 bases and 0 bases, with 13 bases remaining between them. CDR3 loop: CASSLTTPSSYEQYF. For the CDR3, the DNA is TGTGCCAGCAGTTTGACCACCCCGAGCTCCTACGAGCAGTACTTC.

This clonotype was counted many times. The CDR3 nucleotides read TGTGCCACCGGGGAGTTTGACACCATATATTTT. It specifies CATGEFDTIYF. V is TRBV10-3 and J is TRBJ1-3; D gene ambiguous. The germline V and J ends were trimmed by 10 bases and 8 bases, with 12 bases remaining between them. The CDR3 is made up of 11 amino acids. Per the germline V gene, CDR1 is ENHRY and CDR2 is SYGVKD.

This clonotype was picked up a small number of times. The chain employs TRBV6-1 and TRBJ1-2; TRBD1 is a possible D gene (6 bases). This CDR3 spans 17 amino acids. V lost 6 bases and J lost 0, with 20 bases in between. The germline V gene has CDR1 MNHNS and CDR2 SASEGT. The CDR3 DNA sequence: TGTGCCAGCAGGAACCGGGACACCGCATTTTCTAACTATGGCTACACCTTC. It encodes CASRNRDTAFSNYGYTF.

This clonotype showed up many times. The chain has TRBV20-1 and TRBJ2-7; 9 bases align to TRBD2. The CDR3 is 14 residues long. Germline V gene lookup returns CDR1 DFQATT and CDR2 SNEGSKA (reference sequence). V lost 1 base, J lost 4 bases, and 5 bases stayed unmatched. The CDR3 DNA reads TGCAGTGCTAGAGTCGCTAGCGGGACATACGAGCAGTACTTC. Protein product: CSARVASGTYEQYF.

The rearrangement uses TRBV15 and TRBJ2-4; a possible D gene is TRBD2 (6 bases). The CDR3 runs 14 residues. Germline CDR1 LNHNV, CDR2 YYDKDF (reference sequence). Trimming cost V 1 base and J 8 bases, with 12 bases left between them. The DNA of the CDR3 is TGTGCCACCAGCAGAGCCCTAGCGAGCCACATTCAGTACTTC. It specifies CATSRALASHIQYF. The variable domain in full, with the rest retrieved from reference TRBV15 and TRBJ2-4, is DAMVIQNPRYQVTQFGKPVTLSCSQTLNHNVMYWYQQKSSQAPKLLFHYYDKDFNNEADTPDNFQSRRPNTSFCFLDIRSPGLGDTAMYLCATSRALASHIQYFGAGTRLSVL.

The chain combines TRBV4-1 with TRBJ1-2; 9 bases agree with TRBD1. CDR1 and CDR2 (germline): MGHRA, YSYEKL. This CDR3 contains 16 residues. Trimming at V came to 2 bases and at J to 3 bases, leaving 7 bases not matched to a gene. The CDR3 DNA follows: TGCGCCAGCAGCCAATCCGGGACAGGGCACTACTATGGCTACACCTTC. This codes for CASSQSGTGHYYGYTF.

The sample holds many counts of this clonotype. The junction departs from the called germline gene at one end, perhaps through a read error. This chain uses TRBV7-2 with TRBJ1-1; D possibly corresponds to TRBD1 (6 bases). In germline, CDR1 is SGHTA, CDR2 FQGNSA. The CDR3 covers 14 residues. The CDR3 reads CASSLATGNTEAFF. The DNA for the CDR3 is TGTGCCAGCAGTTTAGCGACAGGGAACACTGAAGCTTTCTTT.

The chain uses TRBV12-5 and TRBJ2-5; D may be TRBD1 (6 bases). Trimming took off 6 bases at V and 2 bases at J, with 13 bases between the two ends. Per germline, CDR1 LGHNT and CDR2 FRNRAP. This CDR3 comprises 14 residues. CDR3 residues: CASGGPGAQETQYF. The DNA of the CDR3 is TGTGCTAGTGGCGGGCCAGGGGCGCAAGAGACCCAGTACTTC.

Many counts were recorded for this clonotype. This sequence joins TRBV12-3 or TRBV12-4 and TRBJ2-7; the match to TRBD2 covers 8 bases. This CDR3 is built from 13 residues. Trimming cost V 7 bases and J 3 bases; bases outside gene matches: 5. The CDR3 reads CASTPGGDYEQYF. Here the CDR3 DNA reads TGTGCCAGCACCCCGGGGGGGGACTACGAGCAGTACTTC.

This clonotype has ten or more counts. The CDR3 DNA follows: TGTGCTAGTGGTTTGGCTGGGCCAGGAGGTAAAGACACTGAAGCTTTCTTT. Its translation: CASGLAGPGGKDTEAFF. The V and J genes are TRBV12-5 and TRBJ1-1; D ambiguous. The CDR3 length is 17 residues. Trimming took off 1 base at V and 3 bases at J, with 18 bases between the two ends. Per germline, CDR1 LGHNT and CDR2 FRNRAP.

The CDR3 loop is CASSEPDRGRKETQYF. The DNA for the CDR3 is TGTGCCAGCAGTGAACCGGACAGGGGGCGAAAAGAGACCCAGTACTTC. This sequence joins TRBV6-1 and TRBJ2-5, with 11 bases lining up with TRBD1. With 2 bases clipped from V and 3 bases from J, the junction kept 5 bases outside the gene matches. CDR3 size: 16 residues. Looked up from germline, CDR1 is MNHNS and CDR2 is SASEGT.

This clonotype was counted ten times or more. V and J are TRBV12-3 or TRBV12-4 and TRBJ1-1; 9 bases fit TRBD1. The CDR3 length is 14 residues. The junction had 8 bases not matched to a gene; V was cut back by 5 bases and J by 7 bases. The CDR3, as DNA: TGTGCCAGCAGTCACACAGGGGGCGTCGGTGAAGCTTTCTTT. As protein: CASSHTGGVGEAFF.

This clonotype has a count of ten or more. The final CDR3 position lacks the conserved phenylalanine or tryptophan, pointing to a likely read error. This chain uses TRBV7-2 with TRBJ2-7; 13 bases are shared with TRBD2. V lost 2 bases to trimming and J lost 2 bases; unmatched junction nucleotides: 3. The CDR3 length is 16 residues. Germline V gives CDR1 SGHTA, CDR2 FQGNSA. DNA of the CDR3: TGTGCCAGCAGCTTACCGGGACTAGCGGGGACCTACGAGCAGTACCTC. It translates to CASSLPGLAGTYEQYL.

The DNA for the CDR3 is TGTGCCTGGAGCTCCATGTGGACCGGGGAGCTGTTTTTT. The encoded protein is CAWSSMWTGELFF. The chain carries TRBV30 and TRBJ2-2; D is ambiguous. CDR1 and CDR2 (germline): GTSNPN, SVGIG (reference sequence). The CDR3 consists of 13 residues. Between the trimmed V and J ends, which lost 3 bases and 5 bases, there was a span of 10 bases.

This clonotype was seen only a few times. The chain employs TRBV18 and TRBJ1-5, with D perhaps TRBD1 (5 bases). V was shortened by 5 bases and J by 4 bases, with 18 bases between the two germline ends. This CDR3 contains 16 residues. Germline lookup yields CDR1 KGHSH and CDR2 LQKENI. CDR3 sequence reads: CASSSGTPATNQPQHF. The DNA for the CDR3 is TGTGCCAGCTCAAGCGGGACGCCCGCAACTAATCAGCCCCAGCATTTT.